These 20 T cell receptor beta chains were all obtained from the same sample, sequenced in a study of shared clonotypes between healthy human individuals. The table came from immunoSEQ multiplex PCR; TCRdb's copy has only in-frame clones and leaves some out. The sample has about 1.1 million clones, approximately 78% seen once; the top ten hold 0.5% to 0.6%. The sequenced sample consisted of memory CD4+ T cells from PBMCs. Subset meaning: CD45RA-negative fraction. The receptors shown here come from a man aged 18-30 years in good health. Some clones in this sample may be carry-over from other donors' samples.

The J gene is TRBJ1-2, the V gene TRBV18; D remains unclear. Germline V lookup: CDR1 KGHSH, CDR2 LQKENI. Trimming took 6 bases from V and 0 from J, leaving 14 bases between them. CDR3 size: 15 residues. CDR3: CASSLDGRANYGYTF. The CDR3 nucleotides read TGTGCCAGCTCCCTTGACGGTCGAGCTAACTATGGCTACACCTTC.

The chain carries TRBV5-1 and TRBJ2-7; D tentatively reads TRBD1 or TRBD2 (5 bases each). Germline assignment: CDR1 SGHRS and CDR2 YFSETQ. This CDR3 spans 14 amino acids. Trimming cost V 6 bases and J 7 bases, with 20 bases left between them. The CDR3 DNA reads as TGCGCCAGCACCCCTCGGAGCCCCAGGGAGGAGCAGTACTTC. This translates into CASTPRSPREEQYF.

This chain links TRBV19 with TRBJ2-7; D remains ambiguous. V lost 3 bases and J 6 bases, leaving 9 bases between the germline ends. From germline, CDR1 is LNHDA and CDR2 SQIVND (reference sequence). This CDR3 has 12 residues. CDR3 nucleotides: TGTGCCAGTAGTATCCGGGCGTCCGAGCAGTACTTC. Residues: CASSIRASEQYF. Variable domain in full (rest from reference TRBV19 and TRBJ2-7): DGGITQSPKYLFRKEGQNVTLSCEQNLNHDAMYWYRQDPGQGLRLIYYSQIVNDFQKGDIAEGYSVSREKKESFPLTVTSAQKNPTAFYLCASSIRASEQYFGPGTRLTVT.

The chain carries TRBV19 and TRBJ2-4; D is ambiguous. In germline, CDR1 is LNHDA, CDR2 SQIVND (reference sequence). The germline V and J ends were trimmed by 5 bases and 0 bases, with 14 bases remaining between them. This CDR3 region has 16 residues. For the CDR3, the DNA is TGTGCCAGTAGTCGCCTTGGGGTTCAAGCCAAAAACATTCAGTACTTC. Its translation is CASSRLGVQAKNIQYF.

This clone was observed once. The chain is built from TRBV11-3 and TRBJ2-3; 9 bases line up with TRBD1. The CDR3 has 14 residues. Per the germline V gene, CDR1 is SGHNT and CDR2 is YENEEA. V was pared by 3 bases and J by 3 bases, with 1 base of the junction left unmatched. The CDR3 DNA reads TGTGCCAGCAGCTTTGGACAGGGGACAGATACGCAGTATTTT. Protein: CASSFGQGTDTQYF.

The CDR3 nucleotides read TGTGCCAGCAGCCCTCAGGTTACCTATGGCTACACCTTC. The encoded protein is CASSPQVTYGYTF. The genes are TRBV7-9 and TRBJ1-2; unclear D gene. Per germline, CDR1 SEHNR and CDR2 FQNEAQ (reference sequence). This CDR3 spans 13 amino acids. V dropped 5 bases and J dropped 4 bases, with 11 bases sitting between them.

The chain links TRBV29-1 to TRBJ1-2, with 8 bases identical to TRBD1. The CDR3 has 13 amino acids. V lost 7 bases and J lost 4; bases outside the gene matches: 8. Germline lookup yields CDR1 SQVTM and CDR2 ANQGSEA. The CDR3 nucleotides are TGCAGCGGTGGACAGGGAAAGGCCTATGGCTACACCTTC. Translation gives CSGGQGKAYGYTF. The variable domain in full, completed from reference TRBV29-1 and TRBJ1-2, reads SAVISQKPSRDICQRGTSLTIQCQVDSQVTMMFWYRQQPGQSLTLIATANQGSEATYESGFVIDKFPISRPNLTFSTLTVSNMSPEDSSIYLCSGGQGKAYGYTFGSGTRLTVV.

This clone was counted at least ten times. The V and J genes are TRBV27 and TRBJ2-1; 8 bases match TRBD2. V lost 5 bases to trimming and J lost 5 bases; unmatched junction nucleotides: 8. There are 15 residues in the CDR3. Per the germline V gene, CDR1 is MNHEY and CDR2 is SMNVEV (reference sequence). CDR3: CASSRTLAGNNEQFF. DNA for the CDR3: TGTGCCAGCAGTAGGACGCTAGCGGGCAACAATGAGCAGTTCTTC.

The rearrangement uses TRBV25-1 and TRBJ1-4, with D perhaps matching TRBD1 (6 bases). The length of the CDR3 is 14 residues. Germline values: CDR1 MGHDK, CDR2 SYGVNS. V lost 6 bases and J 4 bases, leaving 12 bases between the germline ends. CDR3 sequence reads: CASSTQGRNEKLFF. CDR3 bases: TGTGCCAGCAGCACCCAGGGGCGTAATGAAAAACTGTTTTTT.

The CDR3 DNA follows: TGTGCCAGCAGTCCGCGACTAGCGGGAGTCTTTGAGCAGTTCTTC. This gives the protein CASSPRLAGVFEQFF. The chain joins TRBV27 to TRBJ2-1; TRBD2 agrees at 12 bases. CDR1 is MNHEY and CDR2 is SMNVEV in the germline V gene (reference sequence). The CDR3 is made up of 15 amino acids. With V trimmed by 5 bases and J by 9 bases, 8 bases remained unmatched.

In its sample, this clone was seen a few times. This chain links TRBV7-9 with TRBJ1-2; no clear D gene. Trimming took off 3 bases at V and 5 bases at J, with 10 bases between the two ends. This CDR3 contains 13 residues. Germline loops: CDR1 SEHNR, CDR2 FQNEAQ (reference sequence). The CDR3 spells CASSFLAPYGYTF. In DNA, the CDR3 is TGTGCCAGCAGCTTTCTTGCGCCTTATGGCTACACCTTC.

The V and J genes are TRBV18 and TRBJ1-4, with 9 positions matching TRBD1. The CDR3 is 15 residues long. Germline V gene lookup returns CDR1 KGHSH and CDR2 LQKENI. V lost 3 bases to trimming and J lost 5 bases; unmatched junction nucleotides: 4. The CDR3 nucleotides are TGTGCCAGCTCACCGGCCGGGACAGGGAATGAAAAACTGTTTTTT. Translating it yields CASSPAGTGNEKLFF.

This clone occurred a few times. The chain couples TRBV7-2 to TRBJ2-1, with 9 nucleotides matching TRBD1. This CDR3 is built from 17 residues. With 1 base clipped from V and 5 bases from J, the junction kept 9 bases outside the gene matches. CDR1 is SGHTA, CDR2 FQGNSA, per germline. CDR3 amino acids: CASSLEPGTGYHNEQFF. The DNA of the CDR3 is TGTGCCAGCAGCTTAGAGCCAGGGACAGGGTACCACAATGAGCAGTTCTTC.

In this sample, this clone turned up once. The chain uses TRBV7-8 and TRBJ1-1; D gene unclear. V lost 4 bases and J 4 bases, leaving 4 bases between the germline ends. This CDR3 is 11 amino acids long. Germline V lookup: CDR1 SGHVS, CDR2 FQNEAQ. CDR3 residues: CASSYTTEAFF. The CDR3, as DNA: TGTGCCAGCAGCTATACCACTGAAGCTTTCTTT.

CDR3 residues: CASSISQENYGYTF. Here the CDR3 DNA reads TGTGCCAGTAGTATATCTCAGGAGAACTATGGCTACACCTTC. V is TRBV19 and J is TRBJ1-2; D uncertain. This CDR3 has 14 amino acids. Trimming pared 2 bases from V and 2 bases from J, leaving 9 bases between. The germline gives CDR1 LNHDA, CDR2 SQIVND (reference sequence).

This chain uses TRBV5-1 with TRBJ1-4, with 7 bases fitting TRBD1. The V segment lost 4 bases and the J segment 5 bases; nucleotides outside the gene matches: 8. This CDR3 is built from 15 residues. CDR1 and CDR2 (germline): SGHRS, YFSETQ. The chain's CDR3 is CASSLQGTENEKLFF. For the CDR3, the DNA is TGCGCCAGCAGCCTCCAGGGGACAGAGAATGAAAAACTGTTTTTT.

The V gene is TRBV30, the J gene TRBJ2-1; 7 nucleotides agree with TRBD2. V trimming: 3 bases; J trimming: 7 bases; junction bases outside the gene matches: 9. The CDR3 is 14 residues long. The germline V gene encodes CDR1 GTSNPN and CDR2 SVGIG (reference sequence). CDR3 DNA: TGTGCCTGGAGCTGGGGGGGGAGGCGGAATGAGCAGTTCTTC. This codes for CAWSWGGRRNEQFF.

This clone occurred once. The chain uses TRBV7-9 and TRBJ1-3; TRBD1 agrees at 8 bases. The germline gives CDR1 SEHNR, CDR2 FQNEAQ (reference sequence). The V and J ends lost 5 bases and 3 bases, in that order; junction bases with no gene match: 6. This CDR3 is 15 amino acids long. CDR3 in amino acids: CASSDGQGGGNTIYF. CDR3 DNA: TGTGCCAGCAGCGACGGACAGGGAGGTGGAAACACCATATATTTT.

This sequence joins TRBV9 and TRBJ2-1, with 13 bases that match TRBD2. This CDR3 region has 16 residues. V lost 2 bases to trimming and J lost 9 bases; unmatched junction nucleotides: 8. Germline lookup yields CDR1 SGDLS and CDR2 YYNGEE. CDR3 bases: TGTGCCAGCAGCGTGACCGGGACTAGCGGGATCGGTGAGCAGTTCTTC. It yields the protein CASSVTGTSGIGEQFF.

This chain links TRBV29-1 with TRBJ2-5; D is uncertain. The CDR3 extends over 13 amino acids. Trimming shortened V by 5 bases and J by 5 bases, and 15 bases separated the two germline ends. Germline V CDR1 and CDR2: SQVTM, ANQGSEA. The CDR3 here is CSVKETLRETQYF. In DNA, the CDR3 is TGCAGCGTTAAGGAGACTCTTCGGGAGACCCAGTACTTC.